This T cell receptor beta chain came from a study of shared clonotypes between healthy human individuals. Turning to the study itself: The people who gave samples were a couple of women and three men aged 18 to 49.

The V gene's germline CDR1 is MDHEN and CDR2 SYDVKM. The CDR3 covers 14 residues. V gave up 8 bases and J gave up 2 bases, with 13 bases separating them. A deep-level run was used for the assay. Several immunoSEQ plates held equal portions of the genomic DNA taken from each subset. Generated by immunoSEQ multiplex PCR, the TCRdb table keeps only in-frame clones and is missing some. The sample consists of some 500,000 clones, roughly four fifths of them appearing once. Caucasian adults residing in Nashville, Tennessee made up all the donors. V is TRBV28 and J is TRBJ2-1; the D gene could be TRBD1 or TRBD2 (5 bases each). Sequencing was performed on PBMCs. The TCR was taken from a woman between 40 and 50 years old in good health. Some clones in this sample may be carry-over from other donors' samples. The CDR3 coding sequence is TGTGCCAGCTGGGATACGGGACCCTACAATGAGCAGTTCTTC. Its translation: CASWDTGPYNEQFF.